Below, one T cell receptor (beta chain) is given with its context. The target antigen is unknown. Other DNA variants within this sample encode the same CDR3. This was the immunoSEQ version 4 assay in survey mode. Assay: immunoSEQ multiplex PCR; the TCRdb copy retains only in-frame clones and omits some. Of 40,000 to 55,000 clones listed, about 90% were seen once; the top ten hold approximately 3.2%. This entry belongs to a study of persistence of HIV-infected CD4 T cells. Overall study results and limits: Degenerate expanded CDR3beta sequences were enriched among CMV- and Gag-responding cells.

Deletions cut 1 base from V and 4 bases from J, with 5 bases between. The CDR3 has 13 residues. Per germline, CDR1 KGHSH and CDR2 LQKENI. Nonspecific anti-CD3/anti-CD28 bead stimulation represents the broad CD4+ T cell repertoire. Sorting selected CD4+ T cells upregulating both CD40 ligand and CD69. Undetectable plasma HIV-1 RNA below 50 copies/mL lasted at least 4 years. Material: CD4+ T cells sorted from PBMCs after approximately 18-hour stimulation, obtained from a patient who received antiretroviral therapy. This clonotype originated in an adult woman with HIV who was CMV-seropositive. V usage is TRBV18 and J usage is TRBJ1-5; D remains ambiguous. This CDR3 is CASSPQGNQPQHF. The DNA for the CDR3 is TGTGCCAGCTCACCACAGGGAAATCAGCCCCAGCATTTT.